This TCR beta chain was retrieved from a study of blood T cell repertoires in COVID-19. Looked up from germline, CDR1 is MDHEN and CDR2 is SYDVKM. After removal of 7 bases from V and 3 bases from J, the junction contained 6 bases not matched to a gene. The CDR3 has 14 amino acids. TCRdb keeps only in-frame clones here, not all; method: immunoSEQ multiplex PCR. Among about 380,000 clones listed, roughly four fifths were seen once. Material: peripheral blood. The chain employs TRBV28 and TRBJ1-2, with 9 bases matching TRBD1. The sequence came from a human donor with acute or convalescent COVID-19. The donor label of this sample is uncertain. CDR3 in amino acids: CASNSGQGYYGYTF. CDR3 nucleotide sequence: TGTGCCAGCAATTCGGGACAGGGATACTATGGCTACACCTTC.